This TCR beta chain came from a study of control samples from healthy donors and cancer patients. Clones were sequenced by immunoSEQ multiplex PCR, and TCRdb holds only the in-frame ones, with some missing. The data show 90,000 to 150,000 clones, around 88% seen once. V gave up 4 bases and J gave up 7 bases; unmatched junction bases: 5. Per germline, CDR1 MGHRA and CDR2 YSYEKL. This CDR3 comprises 13 residues. The chain couples TRBV4-1 to TRBJ2-7, with TRBD2 matching 9 bases. The material sequenced was blood. The TCR comes from a man aged 40-50 years in good health. The chain's CDR3 is CASSRGLAGEQYF. The CDR3 DNA reads TGCGCCAGCAGCCGGGGACTAGCAGGTGAGCAGTACTTC.